The subject of this entry is one T cell receptor beta chain. The data stem from a study of control samples from healthy donors and cancer patients. This CDR3 comprises 10 residues. Per the germline V gene, CDR1 is DFQATT and CDR2 is SNEGSKA (reference sequence). The V end lost 0 bases, the J end lost 8 bases, and 4 bases lay between the germline ends. Measured with immunoSEQ multiplex PCR; TCRdb has only the in-frame clones, and not every one. Seen here are over 120,000 clones, 85% to 95% observed once, and the top ten hold 12% to 15%. The chain employs TRBV20-1 and TRBJ1-2; D uncertain. Sequences were obtained from PBMCs. The receptor comes from a man aged 60 to 75 with colorectal cancer. The CDR3 sequence: CSAREQGYTF. The CDR3 DNA sequence: TGCAGTGCTAGAGAACAGGGCTACACCTTC.